This paragraph reports one TCR beta chain. Its antigen is currently not known. Base-call qualities are not available, and no considerably larger clone is one nucleotide away. The CDR3 regions of human TCRbeta chains were subjected to immunosequencing. As for the authors' bioinformatics: Repertoire TCRs were matched against a reference library of SARS-CoV-2-specific TCRs generated with the MIRA antigen-specificity platform. Breadth was defined as the fraction of unique TCRs that were SARS-CoV-2-associated. Depth was defined as the fraction of total T cells that were SARS-CoV-2-associated. Using the MIRA data, every spike-specific TCR was mapped to the spike region that the TCR reacted to and assigned to either a CD4 or a CD8 class. Log10-transformed breadth and depth values were compared by one-way ANOVA with Sidak's multiple comparisons tests. The source is immuneACCESS, and TCRdb retained only in-frame sequences with V and J called. Part of the clones is not carried over; for the studies checked, unresolved V genes explain less than half of this, and the remainder is unexplained. D and trimming come from the DNA, and the V and J calls and clone size come from that table. A total of 120,000 or so clones appear in this sample, less than 90% of them only once. The ten top clones hold about 1.6% of the sample.

The germline V end is reduced by 3 bases and the J end by 3 bases; junction bases left unmatched: 12. The germline V gene yields KGHDR for CDR1 and SFDVKD for CDR2. The CDR3 starts with the cysteine, ends with the phenylalanine, and has 18 residues. Kept here is only the CDR3 DNA, which spans 54 bases and is read in frame from base 1. The time point label corresponds to: baseline before first vaccination. Vaccinee samples were obtained from the UK trials COV001 and COV002, which included a single-blind randomized controlled phase 2/3 trial of AZD1222 (ChAdOx1 nCoV-19) in healthy adults. Trial participant PBMC samples were collected at day 0 and day 28 after the second dose for TCRbeta chain sequencing. The sample comes from a study of T cell responses to AZD1222 COVID-19 vaccine (dated by TCRdb to the early 2020s). About the investigation overall: AZD1222 recipients whose second dose came at about 4 weeks and those whose second dose came at about 12 weeks were combined into one group, since spike-specific TCR depth and breadth did not differ between the two schedules. TCR sequencing covered more than 230 trial participants: 200 to 220 given two doses of AZD1222 and about 26 given two doses of MenACWY control vaccine. Trial participants were enrolled into age subgroups of 18-55, 56-69 and 70-plus years, which contained about 150, 27 and 61 TCR-sequenced participants, respectively.

Overall study outcomes, separate from this receptor: Because no day 14 peak-response samples were available, the repertoires could be characterized only after the peak T cell response. Reportedly, close to half of the unique spike-specific TCRs recognized epitopes lying outside the regions that are mutated in the B.1.351 and B.1.1.7 variants. Vaccine-associated CD4 TCRs spanned the whole spike protein, with dominant responses in regions 160-218 and 743-854. The 56-69-year group was small, and its depth increase did not reach significance, likely because of low power. Conclusions about previously exposed vaccinees are limited because only six or seven AZD1222 recipients were SARS-CoV-2 seropositive at baseline. A significant rise in spike-specific TCR breadth and depth was observed after two AZD1222 doses relative to day 0 and relative to MenACWY recipients. Participants were mostly white British, with more females than males. The authors suggested clonal diversity may have been underestimated.

This chain is built from TRBV24-1 and TRBJ2-1, with 8 bases matching TRBD1. This receptor was obtained from an adult in good health. The specimen was peripheral blood, collected on day 0 of AZD1222 vaccination. In nucleotides, the sequence is TGTGCCACCAGTGATCACCAAAGACAGGGGTTCCTCTACAATGAGCAGTTCTTC. Protein translation: CATSDHQRQGFLYNEQFF.